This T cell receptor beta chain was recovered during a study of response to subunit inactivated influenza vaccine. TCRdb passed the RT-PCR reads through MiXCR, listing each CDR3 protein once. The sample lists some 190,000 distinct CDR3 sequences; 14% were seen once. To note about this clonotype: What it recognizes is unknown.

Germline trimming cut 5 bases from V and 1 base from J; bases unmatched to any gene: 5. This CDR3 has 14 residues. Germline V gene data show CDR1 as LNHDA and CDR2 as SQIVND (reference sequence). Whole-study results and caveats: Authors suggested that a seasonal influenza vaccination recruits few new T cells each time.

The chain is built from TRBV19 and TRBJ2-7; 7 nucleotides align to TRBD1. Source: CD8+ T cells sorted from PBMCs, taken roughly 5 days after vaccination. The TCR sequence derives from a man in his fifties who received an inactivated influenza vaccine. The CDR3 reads CASSAQTGSYEQYF. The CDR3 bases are TGTGCCAGTAGTGCCCAGACAGGGTCCTACGAGCAGTACTTC.